The clone carrying this T cell receptor (beta chain) was counted once. No antigen is known for it. This entry comes from a study of glioma-infiltrating T cells after dendritic cell vaccination. The overall study: Autologous tumor lysate-pulsed dendritic cell vaccination was given between the early 2000s and the early 2010s. Study findings and constraints: Patients with more pretreatment TILs had longer time to progression and survival.

Time point specified: after dendritic cell vaccination, including at tumor progression/relapse. Sequencing was performed with immunoSEQ multiplex PCR; in TCRdb, only in-frame clones are kept and a portion is missing. The sample consists of approximately 85,000 clones, 85% of them appearing once. Trimming removed 6 bases at V and 7 bases at J, with 23 bases between. Germline CDR1 ENHRY, CDR2 SYGVKD. This CDR3 region has 16 residues. Specimen: blood, collected after dendritic cell vaccination. This sequence originates from a human donor with glioblastoma. The chain links TRBV10-3 to TRBJ2-3; perhaps TRBD1 as D (7 bases). CDR3 protein: CAISDNGQVRGNTQYF. The CDR3 nucleotides are TGTGCCATCAGCGACAACGGACAGGTGCGGGGCAATACGCAGTATTTT.